The 8 T cell receptor beta chains given below trace back to one sample, sequenced in a study of cytomegalovirus exposure and HLA in healthy donors. The primer mix had 60 Vbeta and 13 Jbeta primers. Produced via immunoSEQ multiplex PCR; TCRdb's table is partial and in-frame only. Altogether about 170,000 clones are present, over 60% being singletons, with the ten largest covering 0.65% to 0.95%. Sequenced material: PBMCs. These receptors originate from a female donor in good health and CMV-seronegative.

The chain carries TRBV7-8 and TRBJ2-2, with 8 bases identical to TRBD1. J lost 4 bases, V lost 5 bases, and 3 bases had no gene match. Germline CDR1 is SGHVS and CDR2 is FQNEAQ. This CDR3 has 14 residues. CDR3 DNA: TGTGCCAGCAGCCAGACAGGGGCCACCGGGGAGCTGTTTTTT. It specifies CASSQTGATGELFF.

The V call is TRBV7-9, the J call TRBJ1-1; D is perhaps TRBD1 (5 bases). CDR3 length equals 16 residues. Trimming shortened V by 5 bases and J by 1 base, and 17 bases separated the two germline ends. In germline, CDR1 is SEHNR, CDR2 FQNEAQ (reference sequence). The CDR3 nucleotides read TGTGCCAGCAGCCTACCCATTTCCAGGGAGAACACTGAAGCTTTCTTT. The encoded protein is CASSLPISRENTEAFF.

This chain's CDR3 is CASSLDRGLSYGYTF. For the CDR3, the DNA is TGTGCCAGCAGCTTAGACCGGGGACTTAGCTATGGCTACACCTTC. The chain recombines TRBV7-6 with TRBJ1-2; possible D gene TRBD1, 5 bases. This CDR3 spans 15 amino acids. The V end was cut by 1 base, the J end by 4 bases, with 13 bases between. Germline V gene sequence: CDR1 SGHVS, CDR2 FNYEAQ.

This clone has a single count. This chain uses TRBV2 with TRBJ2-1, with D possibly matching TRBD2 (5 bases). Trimming took off 4 bases at V and 3 bases at J, with 22 bases between the two ends. CDR1 and CDR2 from the germline V gene are SNHLY and FYNNEI. The CDR3 has 18 amino acids. The CDR3 loop is CASSARAGLAGLYNEQFF. DNA for the CDR3: TGTGCCAGCAGTGCCCGTGCAGGCCTTGCGGGCCTCTACAATGAGCAGTTCTTC. Filled out from reference TRBV2 and TRBJ2-1, the complete variable domain reads EPEVTQTPSHQVTQMGQEVILRCVPISNHLYFYWYRQILGQKVEFLVSFYNNEISEKSEIFDDQFSVERPDGSNFTLKIRSTKLEDSAMYFCASSARAGLAGLYNEQFFGPGTRLTVL.

The J gene is TRBJ2-5, the V gene TRBV18; the match to TRBD1 covers 10 bases. Trimming removed 6 bases from V and 2 bases from J; junction bases left unmatched: 6. Germline V gene data show CDR1 as KGHSH and CDR2 as LQKENI. CDR3 size: 15 residues. The CDR3 loop reads CASSPGQGRQETQYF. For the CDR3, the DNA is TGTGCCAGCTCCCCGGGACAGGGGCGTCAAGAGACCCAGTACTTC.

Comment on this clone: The sample carries other DNA sequences with the same CDR3. V and J are TRBV20-1 and TRBJ1-2; a weak D match, TRBD1 (5 bases). Trimming cost V 6 bases and J 4 bases, with 6 bases left between them. Germline V lookup: CDR1 DFQATT, CDR2 SNEGSKA (reference sequence). The CDR3 is 10 residues long. Here the CDR3 reads CSADSYGYTF. CDR3 DNA: TGCAGTGCCGACAGCTATGGCTACACCTTC.

The chain couples TRBV7-9 to TRBJ2-3; no clear D. Per germline, CDR1 SEHNR and CDR2 FQNEAQ (reference sequence). The CDR3 has 14 amino acids. Trimming stripped 0 bases from V and 6 bases from J, with 10 bases between. CDR3 residues: CASSLALSADTQYF. CDR3 nucleotides: TGTGCCAGCAGCTTAGCGTTGTCCGCGGATACGCAGTATTTT.

The chain employs TRBV19 and TRBJ2-7; D may be TRBD1 (7 bases). Germline CDR1 is LNHDA and CDR2 is SQIVND (reference sequence). This CDR3 spans 17 amino acids. Between the trimmed V and J ends, which lost 7 bases and 1 base, there was a span of 23 bases. The CDR3 nucleotides are TGTGCCAGTACCCCTTCCGCGGGACAGAGGGGTTCCTACGAGCAGTACTTC. Translating gives CASTPSAGQRGSYEQYF.